Shown below are 28 T cell receptor beta chains from a single sample sequenced in a study of response to subunit inactivated influenza vaccine (dated by TCRdb to the late 2010s). The library was generated by RT-PCR. For sequencing, an Illumina HiSeq 2500 was employed. The raw public reads went through TCRdb reprocessing: fastp at Q25, MiXCR clone calling, in-frame beta chains kept. Entries are consolidated by CDR3 protein sequence, retaining the most common genes and DNA. Recorded for this sample are hundreds of thousands of distinct CDR3 sequences; roughly 10% of them occurred a single time. 10% of the sample goes to the ten largest clones. Sequencing was performed on PBMCs from blood, taken on the day of vaccination. Receptors were obtained from a man aged 50 to 59 who received an inactivated influenza vaccine. Donor details come from another sample of the same person, matched by shared clones.

The V call is TRBV4-2, the J call TRBJ2-1, with no clear D. Germline V CDR1 and CDR2: LGHNA, YNFKEQ. Trimming pared 4 bases from V and 4 bases from J, leaving 14 bases between. CDR3 length: 15 residues. As DNA, the CDR3 is TGTGCCAGCAGCCTTCGGTCCGGAACTTACAATGAGCAGTTCTTC. This codes for CASSLRSGTYNEQFF.

This clonotype was seen a few times. The chain uses TRBV29-1 and TRBJ1-1, with TRBD1 as a possible D gene (5 bases). The CDR3 is 16 amino acids. The germline V and J ends were trimmed by 6 bases and 0 bases, with 20 bases remaining between them. The germline CDR1 and CDR2 sequences are SQVTM and ANQGSEA. CDR3 sequence reads: CSVASQGQGLNTEAFF. The CDR3, as DNA: TGCAGCGTCGCCTCGCAAGGGCAGGGCCTGAACACTGAAGCTTTCTTT.

The sample holds many counts of this clonotype. This chain connects TRBV7-2 to TRBJ1-6; D is perhaps TRBD1 (6 bases). The CDR3 extends over 15 amino acids. Germline CDR1 reads SGHTA; CDR2 reads FQGNSA. The germline V and J ends were trimmed by 1 base and 9 bases, with 13 bases remaining between them. Here the CDR3 DNA reads TGTGCCAGCAGCTTAGACGACAGGCTACTTTCACCCCTCCACTTT. Translated: CASSLDDRLLSPLHF. Full variable domain (remainder filled in from reference TRBV7-2 and TRBJ1-6): GAGVSQSPSNKVTEKGKDVELRCDPISGHTALYWYRQSLGQGLEFLIYFQGNSAPDKSGLPSDRFSAERTGGSVSTLTIQRTQQEDSAVYLCASSLDDRLLSPLHFGNGTRLTVT.

This clonotype was found a few times. The chain uses TRBV7-2 and TRBJ2-7; TRBD2 agrees at 8 bases. V was clipped by 0 bases and J by 5 bases; unmatched bases: 6. CDR3 length: 15 amino acids. In germline, CDR1 is SGHTA, CDR2 FQGNSA. CDR3 sequence: CASSLAPGLGHEQYF. The DNA for the CDR3 is TGTGCCAGCAGCTTAGCCCCGGGACTAGGACACGAGCAGTACTTC.

In DNA, the CDR3 is TGTGCCAGCAGGCGGGGGACTGCCTCGCGAAATGAGCAGTTCTTC. Residues: CASRRGTASRNEQFF. The chain carries TRBV6-1 and TRBJ2-1, with 7 bases identical to TRBD2. Per the germline V gene, CDR1 is MNHNS and CDR2 is SASEGT. The CDR3 totals 15 residues. V shed 6 bases and J 7 bases; nucleotides not matched to a gene: 12.

This sequence joins TRBV12-3 or TRBV12-4 and TRBJ2-1; D may correspond to TRBD1 or TRBD2 (6 bases each). CDR3 length: 17 amino acids. V was shortened by 5 bases and J by 2 bases, with 19 bases between the two germline ends. Here the CDR3 DNA reads TGTGCCAGCAGTCCCGAGACGGGGGCGGGCCCCTACAATGAGCAGTTCTTC. Amino acids: CASSPETGAGPYNEQFF.

This clonotype has a handful of counts. V and J are TRBV7-9 and TRBJ2-7; 7 bases line up with TRBD2. V trimming: 5 bases; J trimming: 7 bases; junction bases outside the gene matches: 8. Germline V CDR1 and CDR2: SEHNR, FQNEAQ (reference sequence). This CDR3 contains 13 residues. The CDR3 is CASSREDRREQYF. The CDR3 DNA follows: TGTGCCAGCAGCCGGGAGGACCGCAGGGAGCAGTACTTC.

This clonotype was seen ten or more times. V gene TRBV20-1 combines with J gene TRBJ2-2; 7 positions match TRBD2. V was pared by 5 bases and J by 3 bases, with 9 bases of the junction left unmatched. There are 15 residues in the CDR3. The germline V gene has CDR1 DFQATT and CDR2 SNEGSKA (reference sequence). In DNA, the CDR3 is TGCAGTGCTCGCCCGGGACTAACTTACACCGGGGAGCTGTTTTTT. Its translation is CSARPGLTYTGELFF.

The chain has TRBV29-1 and TRBJ2-1, with D unresolved. With 4 bases removed from V and 4 bases from J, the gap between germline ends came to 5 bases. Germline-derived CDR1 and CDR2 are SQVTM and ANQGSEA. This CDR3 region has 11 residues. The CDR3 region is CSVVFYNEQFF. DNA for the CDR3: TGCAGCGTTGTGTTTTACAATGAGCAGTTCTTC.

Here the CDR3 reads CASSLRNRNEQFF. Here the CDR3 DNA reads TGTGCCAGCAGCTTAAGGAATAGGAATGAGCAGTTCTTC. This rearrangement joins TRBV7-9 to TRBJ2-1; D remains ambiguous. V dropped 2 bases and J dropped 7 bases, with 9 bases sitting between them. Germline lookup yields CDR1 SEHNR and CDR2 FQNEAQ (reference sequence). The CDR3 has 13 amino acids.

This clonotype was seen a few times. The chain links TRBV7-9 to TRBJ2-7; 7 bases align to TRBD1. The CDR3 totals 14 residues. CDR1 and CDR2 (germline): SEHNR, FQNEAQ (reference sequence). V gave up 3 bases and J gave up 3 bases; unmatched junction bases: 5. The CDR3 loop reads CASSLNRGDYEQYF. The DNA of the CDR3 is TGTGCCAGCAGCTTGAACAGGGGCGACTACGAGCAGTACTTC.

This clonotype showed up just a few times. The chain recombines TRBV7-9 with TRBJ2-3; TRBD2 aligns across 12 bases. The germline V gene has CDR1 SEHNR and CDR2 FQNEAQ (reference sequence). The CDR3 has 16 amino acids. The ends lost 4 bases at V and 7 bases at J; junction bases unmatched: 9. DNA of the CDR3: TGTGCCAGCAGCTCCAGACTAGCGGGGGAGGCGAATACGCAGTATTTT. Its protein product is CASSSRLAGEANTQYF. Variable domain in full (rest from reference TRBV7-9 and TRBJ2-3): DTGVSQNPRHKITKRGQNVTFRCDPISEHNRLYWYRQTLGQGPEFLTYFQNEAQLEKSRLLSDRFSAERPKGSFSTLEIQRTEQGDSAMYLCASSSRLAGEANTQYFGPGTRLTVL.

The table lists this clonotype with many counts. The chain is built from TRBV18 and TRBJ2-7; a possible D gene is TRBD1 (6 bases). The CDR3 is 13 residues long. From germline, CDR1 is KGHSH and CDR2 LQKENI. V was clipped by 8 bases and J by 0 bases, with 11 bases between them. The DNA for the CDR3 is TGTGCCAGCAGTCGAGGGGGCTCCTACGAGCAGTACTTC. This gives the protein CASSRGGSYEQYF.

This clonotype occurred a few times. The gene calls are TRBV6-2 or TRBV6-3 and TRBJ2-1, with 9 bases fitting TRBD2. Germline-derived CDR1 and CDR2 are MNHEY and SVGEGT. V lost 2 bases to trimming and J lost 8 bases; unmatched junction nucleotides: 10. The CDR3 totals 16 residues. As DNA, the CDR3 is TGTGCCAGCAGTTACGCGCGGGGGGGCCTTCGGTATGAGCAGTTCTTC. Translated: CASSYARGGLRYEQFF.

The V and J genes are TRBV5-1 and TRBJ2-3; D gene uncertain. The CDR3 consists of 13 residues. The germline V and J ends were trimmed by 4 bases and 0 bases, with 6 bases remaining between them. Per the germline V gene, CDR1 is SGHRS and CDR2 is YFSETQ. In nucleotides, the CDR3 is TGCGCCAGCAGCGTGGCTAGCACAGATACGCAGTATTTT. Translating gives CASSVASTDTQYF.

The chain uses TRBV24-1 and TRBJ2-1, with 10 bases that match TRBD2. CDR3 length: 16 amino acids. Trimming at V came to 6 bases and at J to 4 bases, leaving 8 bases not matched to a gene. In germline, CDR1 is KGHDR, CDR2 SFDVKD. CDR3 amino acids: CATSSQTSGPYNEQFF. CDR3 nucleotide sequence: TGTGCCACCAGTTCCCAGACTAGCGGGCCGTACAATGAGCAGTTCTTC.

This clonotype was counted at least ten times. This sequence joins TRBV12-3 or TRBV12-4 and TRBJ2-5; 8 bases align to TRBD2. The V and J ends lost 3 bases and 3 bases, in that order; junction bases with no gene match: 3. This CDR3 has 14 amino acids. The CDR3 region has the DNA TGTGCCAGCAGTTTCGTAGCGGGGAAAGAGACCCAGTACTTC. Amino acid sequence: CASSFVAGKETQYF.

This clonotype was found a few times. For the CDR3, the DNA is TGTGCCAGCAGCGGAATGGGGGCCCGGGGGAGGGAGACCCAGTACTTC. Amino acids: CASSGMGARGRETQYF. The chain couples TRBV7-9 to TRBJ2-5, with D perhaps assigned TRBD1 or TRBD2 (6 bases each). CDR3 length: 16 residues. The V and J ends lost 5 bases and 5 bases respectively, with 21 bases between them. Looked up from germline, CDR1 is SEHNR and CDR2 is FQNEAQ (reference sequence).

This clonotype has only a few counts. V is TRBV7-9 and J is TRBJ1-1, with no clear D. The V end lost 5 bases, the J end lost 5 bases, and 18 bases lay between the germline ends. Germline V gene data show CDR1 as SEHNR and CDR2 as FQNEAQ (reference sequence). This CDR3 has 15 amino acids. Here the CDR3 DNA reads TGTGCCAGCAGCCCACGGACGGGGAGAGAGACTGAAGCTTTCTTT. Its protein is CASSPRTGRETEAFF.

There are a few counts of this clonotype. The chain employs TRBV6-5 and TRBJ2-5; 14 bases match TRBD2. This CDR3 contains 18 residues. The junction had 11 bases not matched to a gene; V was cut back by 4 bases and J by 4 bases. Germline V gives CDR1 MNHEY, CDR2 SVGAGI. The CDR3 is CASSFRLAGGNLRETQYF. DNA of the CDR3: TGTGCCAGCAGTTTCCGACTAGCGGGGGGGAATTTGCGAGAGACCCAGTACTTC.

This clonotype appeared a few times. The chain employs TRBV19 and TRBJ2-3; D possibly corresponds to TRBD2 (5 bases). The CDR3 is 16 amino acids. The V end lost 5 bases, the J end lost 0 bases, and 15 bases lay between the germline ends. Germline-derived CDR1 and CDR2 are LNHDA and SQIVND (reference sequence). The chain's CDR3 is CASSASLSASTDTQYF. CDR3 nucleotide sequence: TGTGCCAGTAGTGCTAGCCTGAGTGCTAGCACAGATACGCAGTATTTT. Full variable domain (rest looked up from reference TRBV19 and TRBJ2-3): DGGITQSPKYLFRKEGQNVTLSCEQNLNHDAMYWYRQDPGQGLRLIYYSQIVNDFQKGDIAEGYSVSREKKESFPLTVTSAQKNPTAFYLCASSASLSASTDTQYFGPGTRLTVL.

Only a few counts were recorded for this clonotype. V usage is TRBV6-1 and J usage is TRBJ1-3; 7 bases line up with TRBD1. V shed 6 bases, J shed 2 bases, and the junction held 4 bases outside the gene matches. Looked up from germline, CDR1 is MNHNS and CDR2 is SASEGT. The CDR3 consists of 14 residues. CDR3 loop: CASSPTGPGNTIYF. In DNA form, the CDR3 reads TGTGCCAGCAGCCCGACAGGGCCTGGAAACACCATATATTTT.

The chain has TRBV12-3 or TRBV12-4 and TRBJ2-7, with D tentatively TRBD1 (5 bases). V was trimmed by 5 bases and J by 6 bases, leaving 20 bases between them. The CDR3 covers 15 residues. The chain's CDR3 is CASSGDSSPQGEQYF. The CDR3 region has the DNA TGTGCCAGCAGTGGAGACAGTTCCCCTCAAGGCGAGCAGTACTTC.

In its sample, this clonotype was seen many times. CDR3 amino acids: CASSFPGQGSYEQYF. Here the CDR3 DNA reads TGTGCCAGCAGTTTCCCGGGACAGGGTTCCTACGAGCAGTACTTC. The chain is built from TRBV12-3 or TRBV12-4 and TRBJ2-7, with 9 bases that match TRBD1. Trimming took 3 bases from V and 1 from J; bases not matched to a gene: 4. The CDR3 consists of 15 residues.

This sequence joins TRBV20-1 and TRBJ2-3; D is possibly TRBD1 (6 bases). The length of the CDR3 is 14 residues. Between the trimmed V and J ends, which lost 6 bases and 4 bases, there was a span of 17 bases. Germline assignment: CDR1 DFQATT and CDR2 SNEGSKA (reference sequence). CDR3 amino acids: CSAYGTKSADTQYF. The CDR3 bases are TGCAGTGCATACGGGACAAAAAGCGCAGATACGCAGTATTTT.

The chain carries TRBV7-2 and TRBJ2-7, with a possible D match to TRBD1 (6 bases). In germline, CDR1 is SGHTA, CDR2 FQGNSA. This CDR3 has 15 residues. The V gene lost 4 bases and the J gene lost 0 bases, with 13 bases spanning the gap. The CDR3: CASSYRRTVSYEQYF. For the CDR3, the DNA is TGTGCCAGCAGCTACCGAAGGACAGTCTCCTACGAGCAGTACTTC.

Judged by abundance, this clonotype is medium-sized (0.01 to 0.1%). The chain couples TRBV20-1 to TRBJ2-2; 9 bases match TRBD1. CDR3 length: 17 amino acids. Per the germline V gene, CDR1 is DFQATT and CDR2 is SNEGSKA (reference sequence). Trimming took 0 bases from V and 4 from J; bases not matched to a gene: 9. The CDR3 sequence is CSAREDRGSEVTGELFF. The CDR3 DNA is TGCAGTGCTAGAGAGGACAGGGGCTCAGAAGTCACCGGGGAGCTGTTTTTT.

This clonotype was counted only a few times. This chain joins TRBV12-3 or TRBV12-4 and TRBJ2-1; TRBD1 matches 7 bases. The junction had 14 bases not matched to a gene; V was cut back by 6 bases and J by 9 bases. The CDR3 runs 15 residues. The CDR3 nucleotides read TGTGCCAGCAGCGAACCTACCCTGACAGGGATTGAGCAGTTCTTC. This codes for CASSEPTLTGIEQFF.